Shown below are 25 T cell receptor beta chains from a single sample sequenced in a study of technical replicates of blood from several donors. Profiled with immunoSEQ multiplex PCR; TCRdb holds only in-frame clones, not every one. This repertoire shows 55,000 to 75,000 clones, 80% to 95% found once; its top ten account for about 4.4%. The sequencing sample was made of PBMCs. The receptors derive from a human donor in good health. Some clones in this sample may be carry-over from other donors' samples.

This sequence joins TRBV7-2 and TRBJ2-5, with D hard to call. Between the trimmed V and J ends, which lost 2 bases and 7 bases, there was a span of 11 bases. There are 13 residues in the CDR3. The germline V gene encodes CDR1 SGHTA and CDR2 FQGNSA. This CDR3 is CASSLQEFGTQYF. The CDR3 nucleotides are TGTGCCAGCAGCTTACAGGAATTTGGGACCCAGTACTTC.

V gene TRBV6-4 combines with J gene TRBJ1-2; tentative D call: TRBD1 (6 bases). V lost 6 bases and J 4 bases, leaving 18 bases between the germline ends. The CDR3 extends over 15 amino acids. Germline CDR1 and CDR2: MRHNA and SNTAGT. CDR3 sequence: CASSAGPGDTYGYTF. DNA of the CDR3: TGTGCCAGCAGCGCTGGCCCAGGGGACACCTATGGCTACACCTTC.

The chain recombines TRBV5-1 with TRBJ2-3; 10 nucleotides agree with TRBD2. The junction had 3 bases not matched to a gene; V was cut back by 5 bases and J by 3 bases. The CDR3 covers 14 residues. Germline CDR1 is SGHRS and CDR2 is YFSETQ. CDR3 nucleotides: TGCGCCAGCAGTTATAGCGGGGGGACAGATACGCAGTATTTT. Its translation: CASSYSGGTDTQYF.

V is TRBV18 and J is TRBJ2-5; 9 bases are shared with TRBD1. Germline CDR1 is KGHSH and CDR2 is LQKENI. J gave up 5 bases and V 3 bases, and 10 bases lay outside the gene matches. The CDR3 covers 16 residues. The CDR3 loop reads CASSPLGQGGSETQYF. DNA for the CDR3: TGTGCCAGCTCACCCCTGGGACAGGGAGGAAGTGAGACCCAGTACTTC.

The CDR3 loop reads CASSEGLAGFSYEQYF. The CDR3 DNA is TGTGCCAGCAGCGAGGGACTAGCGGGATTCTCCTACGAGCAGTACTTC. This chain joins TRBV13 and TRBJ2-7; TRBD2 agrees at 13 bases. Per germline, CDR1 PRHDT and CDR2 FYEKMQ (reference sequence). This CDR3 comprises 16 residues. With V trimmed by 5 bases and J by 0 bases, 4 bases remained unmatched. Using reference TRBV13 and TRBJ2-7 for the parts outside the CDR3, the full variable domain is AAGVIQSPRHLIKEKRETATLKCYPIPRHDTVYWYQQGPGQDPQFLISFYEKMQSDKGSIPDRFSAQQFSDYHSELNMSSLELGDSALYFCASSEGLAGFSYEQYFGPGTRLTVT.

The chain couples TRBV7-2 to TRBJ1-1; D is unclear. CDR3 length: 11 residues. V dropped 5 bases and J dropped 6 bases, with 7 bases sitting between them. Looked up from germline, CDR1 is SGHTA and CDR2 is FQGNSA. CDR3 DNA sequence: TGTGCCAGCAGCCGTACAGCTGAAGCTTTCTTT. Translated: CASSRTAEAFF.

CDR3 nucleotide sequence: TGTGCCAGCAAGACGGACAGGGGGCCTGGAAGGTACACCTTC. Protein sequence: CASKTDRGPGRYTF. This rearrangement joins TRBV28 to TRBJ1-2, with TRBD1 matching over 11 bases. CDR3 length: 14 amino acids. Germline V gives CDR1 MDHEN, CDR2 SYDVKM. Losses at the gene ends were 7 bases for V and 11 bases for J; bases not matched to a gene: 12.

The chain carries TRBV5-8 and TRBJ1-5, with D possibly being TRBD1 (5 bases). V was trimmed by 0 bases and J by 5 bases, leaving 9 bases between them. This CDR3 is built from 14 residues. Germline CDR1 SGHTS, CDR2 YDEGEE. The DNA for the CDR3 is TGTGCCAGCAGCTTGGGGGGCCTCGATCAGCCCCAGCATTTT. This encodes CASSLGGLDQPQHF. The whole variable domain, remainder taken from reference TRBV5-8 and TRBJ1-5, is EAGVTQSPTHLIKTRGQQATLRCSPISGHTSVYWYQQALGLGLQFLLWYDEGEERNRGNFPPRFSGRQFPNYSSELNVNALELEDSALYLCASSLGGLDQPQHFGDGTRLSIL.

The J gene is TRBJ2-5, the V gene TRBV5-6; 8 nucleotides match TRBD2. Trimming cost V 3 bases and J 5 bases; bases outside gene matches: 6. The CDR3 runs 14 residues. Germline loops: CDR1 SGHDT, CDR2 YYEEEE. CDR3 region: CASSSTSVRETQYF. In DNA, the CDR3 is TGTGCCAGCAGCTCGACTAGCGTTAGGGAGACCCAGTACTTC.

The rearrangement uses TRBV13 and TRBJ2-5; TRBD2 agrees at 7 bases. Germline values: CDR1 PRHDT, CDR2 FYEKMQ (reference sequence). The CDR3 is 20 amino acids. J was trimmed by 0 bases and V by 4 bases; bases with no gene match: 20. The CDR3 bases are TGTGCCAGCAGCTCCGCGGGGCCCCAGCGGGATGTCCCCTACCAAGAGACCCAGTACTTC. Translating it yields CASSSAGPQRDVPYQETQYF.

This chain joins TRBV29-1 and TRBJ2-7, with TRBD1 matching 9 bases. Germline V gives CDR1 SQVTM, CDR2 ANQGSEA. J was trimmed by 2 bases and V by 1 base; bases with no gene match: 3. The CDR3 totals 14 residues. CDR3 sequence reads: CSVEGQGETYEQYF. The CDR3 nucleotides read TGCAGCGTTGAAGGACAGGGGGAAACCTACGAGCAGTACTTC.

This clone was counted between two and nine times. The chain uses TRBV6-5 and TRBJ1-2; 8 bases align to TRBD1. This CDR3 has 14 amino acids. With 6 bases clipped from V and 4 bases from J, the junction kept 7 bases outside the gene matches. Germline V CDR1 and CDR2: MNHEY, SVGAGI. The CDR3 loop is CASRTGQGSYGYTF. The CDR3 bases are TGTGCCAGCAGAACAGGACAGGGAAGCTATGGCTACACCTTC.

This clone has more than one count but fewer than ten. In the same sample, other DNA sequences code for this CDR3. V is TRBV9 and J is TRBJ2-5; D possibly corresponds to TRBD2 (5 bases). V was trimmed by 4 bases and J by 5 bases, leaving 6 bases between them. Germline CDR1 SGDLS, CDR2 YYNGEE. The CDR3 length is 11 residues. CDR3 residues: CASSRGETQYF. CDR3 in DNA: TGTGCCAGCAGCCGCGGGGAGACCCAGTACTTC.

This clone occurred once. The V and J genes are TRBV7-2 and TRBJ2-7; D is unclear. V lost 5 bases and J 6 bases, leaving 8 bases between the germline ends. Germline CDR1 reads SGHTA; CDR2 reads FQGNSA. The length of the CDR3 is 11 residues. The CDR3 DNA follows: TGTGCCAGCAGCCCAGGTTCCGAGCAGTACTTC. Translated: CASSPGSEQYF. Looking up the rest from reference TRBV7-2 and TRBJ2-7 gives the full variable domain: GAGVSQSPSNKVTEKGKDVELRCDPISGHTALYWYRQSLGQGLEFLIYFQGNSAPDKSGLPSDRFSAERTGGSVSTLTIQRTQQEDSAVYLCASSPGSEQYFGPGTRLTVT.

The V call is TRBV7-2, the J call TRBJ2-3; D is undetermined. Deletions cut 1 base from V and 3 bases from J, with 11 bases between. CDR1 is SGHTA and CDR2 is FQGNSA in the germline V gene. The CDR3 consists of 15 residues. The CDR3 here is CASSLDWLTTDTQYF. The CDR3 nucleotides are TGTGCCAGCAGCTTAGATTGGCTGACTACAGATACGCAGTATTTT.

The chain has TRBV5-8 and TRBJ2-5, with 7 bases lining up with TRBD2. Germline loops: CDR1 SGHTS, CDR2 YDEGEE. The CDR3 has 15 amino acids. The ends lost 5 bases at V and 4 bases at J; junction bases unmatched: 11. CDR3 in DNA: TGTGCCAGCAGTCGCGGGGGAGTCGCAGGAGAGACCCAGTACTTC. This encodes CASSRGGVAGETQYF.

This clone came up once. The CDR3 here is CASSPRGIGGELFF. The CDR3 DNA follows: TGTGCCAGCAGTCCGAGGGGGATAGGCGGGGAGCTGTTTTTT. The chain recombines TRBV4-2 with TRBJ2-2; D possibly corresponds to TRBD1 (6 bases). This CDR3 has 14 amino acids. CDR1 is LGHNA, CDR2 YNFKEQ, per germline. The ends were cut back, 6 bases at V and 7 bases at J, with 15 bases in the middle.

This clone was picked up a small number of times. This chain links TRBV7-6 with TRBJ2-7, with no clear D. The length of the CDR3 is 13 residues. V lost 5 bases to trimming and J lost 1 base, with 9 bases between them. CDR1 and CDR2 from the germline V gene are SGHVS and FNYEAQ. The CDR3 is CASSLHRSYEQYF. The CDR3 DNA reads as TGTGCCAGCAGCCTTCATCGGTCCTACGAGCAGTACTTC.

The chain links TRBV5-1 to TRBJ1-2; tentatively, D is TRBD1 (6 bases). V lost 0 bases and J 7 bases, leaving 10 bases between the germline ends. The CDR3 is 13 residues long. Germline CDR1 and CDR2: SGHRS and YFSETQ. CDR3 nucleotides: TGCGCCAGCAGCTTGGCGACAGGTAGTGGCTACACCTTC. It specifies CASSLATGSGYTF.

The chain carries TRBV30 and TRBJ2-3; TRBD2 matches at 8 bases. From germline, CDR1 is GTSNPN and CDR2 SVGIG (reference sequence). The CDR3 consists of 15 residues. Germline trimming cut 4 bases from V and 0 bases from J; bases unmatched to any gene: 6. The CDR3 DNA reads TGTGCCTGGATATCTAGCGGGTTAAGCACAGATACGCAGTATTTT. Translated: CAWISSGLSTDTQYF. The full variable domain, completed using reference TRBV30 and TRBJ2-3, is SQTIHQWPATLVQPVGSPLSLECTVEGTSNPNLYWYRQAAGRGLQLLFYSVGIGQISSEVPQNLSASRPQDRQFILSSKKLLLSDSGFYLCAWISSGLSTDTQYFGPGTRLTVL.

The chain carries TRBV29-1 and TRBJ1-4, with D perhaps TRBD1 (6 bases). The CDR3 totals 14 residues. V lost 6 bases, J lost 5 bases, and 16 bases lay in between. The germline V gene has CDR1 SQVTM and CDR2 ANQGSEA. CDR3 coding DNA: TGCAGCGTGACCCCCGGGACACGGAATGAAAAACTGTTTTTT. It yields the protein CSVTPGTRNEKLFF.

The chain uses TRBV29-1 and TRBJ2-7; 7 nucleotides line up with TRBD2. Per the germline V gene, CDR1 is SQVTM and CDR2 is ANQGSEA. The CDR3 sequence is 15 residues long. J was trimmed by 2 bases and V by 6 bases; bases with no gene match: 13. CDR3: CSVTGPAGNTYEQYF. The CDR3 coding sequence is TGCAGCGTGACGGGACCAGCGGGGAATACCTACGAGCAGTACTTC.

The chain has TRBV30 and TRBJ1-1, with D possibly TRBD1 on 5 matching bases. CDR1 is GTSNPN and CDR2 is SVGIG in the germline V gene (reference sequence). The CDR3 runs 11 residues. The V end lost 7 bases, the J end lost 7 bases, and 13 bases lay between the germline ends. In DNA, the CDR3 is TGTGCCTCGAAGCGACAGATTGAAGCTTTCTTT. Residues: CASKRQIEAFF.

This chain joins TRBV9 and TRBJ2-1; D is perhaps TRBD2 (6 bases). Trimming took off 0 bases at V and 10 bases at J, with 20 bases between the two ends. The CDR3 has 16 amino acids. CDR1 is SGDLS, CDR2 YYNGEE, per germline. In DNA, the CDR3 is TGTGCCAGCAGCGTAGCATATGGGTTGGGCGGGGAAGAGCAGTTCTTC. Protein: CASSVAYGLGGEEQFF.

The genes are TRBV6-5 and TRBJ1-1, with D possibly being TRBD1 (5 bases). CDR1 and CDR2 (germline): MNHEY, SVGAGI. V was pared by 2 bases and J by 1 base, with 8 bases between. The CDR3 is 14 amino acids. The CDR3 region is CASSYDSQNTEAFF. CDR3 in DNA: TGTGCCAGCAGTTACGACAGTCAGAACACTGAAGCTTTCTTT.